Sequencing of this T cell receptor (beta chain) was carried out in a study of T-cell reconstitution after alpha-beta-depleted transplantation in children. During its preparation, the TCRbeta library received unique molecular identifiers. TCRdb re-called the PCR reads with MiXCR, one entry per CDR3 protein. The table records some 290,000 distinct CDR3 sequences, approximately 9.8% of them present only once. Germline V gives CDR1 DFQATT, CDR2 SNEGSKA (reference sequence). This CDR3 contains 12 residues. Trimming removed 3 bases at V and 12 bases at J, with 15 bases between. The TCR originated in a human donor who donated a stem cell graft to a child with SCID. V usage is TRBV20-1 and J usage is TRBJ2-1; D is possibly TRBD2 (5 bases). This specimen consisted of PBMCs from the stem cell graft donor, obtained from the stem cell graft. CDR3 sequence (DNA): TGCAGTGCTAGGGTTAGCGTAGGGTGGCAGTTCTTC. Translated: CSARVSVGWQFF.